The 12 T cell receptor beta chains in this list originate from one sample, sequenced in a study of T cells in Graves' hyperthyroidism and ophthalmopathy. Regions amplified from RNA transcripts were the TCR beta CDR3 regions. TCR CDR3 underwent first-round RT-PCR with the HTBI primer set. MiXCR was run by TCRdb on the multiplex PCR reads, yielding one entry per CDR3 protein. The table has some 620,000 distinct CDR3 sequences, about 16% seen once. The sample comprised blood. Source of these receptors: a woman aged 25 to 39 with Graves' hyperthyroidism.

Many counts were recorded for this clonotype. The chain is built from TRBV29-1 and TRBJ2-3; D remains unclear. Germline V gene lookup returns CDR1 SQVTM and CDR2 ANQGSEA. The CDR3 spans 11 residues. The CDR3 sequence: CRGRFGDTQYF. The CDR3 DNA is TGCCGAGGACGGTTTGGAGATACGCAGTATTTT.

The chain recombines TRBV19 with TRBJ2-7, with D perhaps TRBD1 (5 bases). Trimming removed 1 base at V and 4 bases at J, with 14 bases between. There are 15 residues in the CDR3. Germline V gives CDR1 LNHDA, CDR2 SQIVND (reference sequence). This CDR3 is CASSIAPQGMYEQYF. The CDR3 region has the DNA TGTGCCAGTAGTATAGCCCCCCAGGGAATGTACGAGCAGTACTTC. Variable domain in full (rest from reference TRBV19 and TRBJ2-7): DGGITQSPKYLFRKEGQNVTLSCEQNLNHDAMYWYRQDPGQGLRLIYYSQIVNDFQKGDIAEGYSVSREKKESFPLTVTSAQKNPTAFYLCASSIAPQGMYEQYFGPGTRLTVT.

This clonotype was seen repeatedly, ten times or more. The chain uses TRBV18 and TRBJ1-5, with 10 bases that match TRBD1. This CDR3 region has 15 residues. The V and J ends lost 0 bases and 5 bases, in that order; junction bases with no gene match: 1. Germline CDR1 KGHSH, CDR2 LQKENI. CDR3 region: CASSPPGTGDQPQHF. The CDR3 DNA reads TGTGCCAGCTCACCACCCGGGACAGGGGATCAGCCCCAGCATTTT.

The rearrangement links TRBV11-2 to TRBJ2-5; 11 nucleotides match TRBD2. This CDR3 has 16 residues. Germline trimming cut 2 bases from V and 4 bases from J; bases unmatched to any gene: 6. Germline assignment: CDR1 SGHAT and CDR2 FQNNGV. The chain's CDR3 is CASSLQLLAGAETQYF. CDR3 sequence (DNA): TGTGCCAGCAGCTTACAGTTACTAGCGGGAGCAGAGACCCAGTACTTC.

This clonotype was found many times. This chain connects TRBV6-2 or TRBV6-3 to TRBJ2-1; no clear D. Germline V gene sequence: CDR1 MNHEY, CDR2 SVGEGT. There are 13 residues in the CDR3. Trimming pared 7 bases from V and 1 base from J, leaving 8 bases between. The CDR3 DNA reads as TGTGCCAGCAAAAGAACGTCCTACAATGAGCAGTTCTTC. It encodes CASKRTSYNEQFF.

The rearrangement uses TRBV3-1 and TRBJ2-1; 7 nucleotides align to TRBD2. The ends lost 10 bases at V and 5 bases at J; junction bases unmatched: 29. CDR3 size: 20 residues. Germline V gene lookup returns CDR1 LGHDT and CDR2 YNNKEL (reference sequence). CDR3 nucleotides: TGTGCCAAAGGGGAGCCCACTCCTAGCCCATGCGGGAGAAGGGACAATGAGCAGTTCTTC. It specifies CAKGEPTPSPCGRRDNEQFF.

This clonotype was detected many times. This chain uses TRBV6-1 with TRBJ1-1; no clear D gene. V was clipped by 4 bases and J by 0 bases, with 6 bases between them. The CDR3 is 13 amino acids. CDR1 is MNHNS, CDR2 SASEGT, per germline. The CDR3 DNA sequence: TGTGCCAGCAGTGGCTTCATGAACACTGAAGCTTTCTTT. Encoded protein: CASSGFMNTEAFF.

The chain recombines TRBV7-8 with TRBJ1-1; 12 bases match TRBD1. Germline CDR1 SGHVS, CDR2 FQNEAQ. The J segment lost 5 bases and the V segment lost 5 bases, leaving 9 bases of the junction unmatched. CDR3 length equals 16 residues. CDR3 residues: CASSGDRGQGRTEAFF. DNA of the CDR3: TGTGCCAGCAGCGGGGACAGGGGGCAGGGGAGGACTGAAGCTTTCTTT. The full variable domain, its missing parts supplied by reference TRBV7-8 and TRBJ1-1, is GAGVSQSPRYKVAKRGQDVALRCDPISGHVSLFWYQQALGQGPEFLTYFQNEAQLDKSGLPSDRFFAERPEGSVSTLKIQRTQQEDSAVYLCASSGDRGQGRTEAFFGQGTRLTVV.

This clonotype was seen ten or more times. The chain employs TRBV30 and TRBJ2-7; D possibly matches TRBD1 or TRBD2 (5 bases each). Trimming cost V 2 bases and J 4 bases, with 12 bases left between them. The germline V gene has CDR1 GTSNPN and CDR2 SVGIG (reference sequence). The CDR3 is 13 residues long. CDR3 sequence: CAWSRGSLYEQYF. CDR3 sequence (DNA): TGTGCCTGGAGTCGGGGCTCACTATACGAGCAGTACTTC.

In this sample, this clonotype turned up many times. The chain combines TRBV10-3 with TRBJ1-2, with D unclear. V gave up 6 bases and J gave up 0 bases, with 14 bases separating them. The CDR3 extends over 15 amino acids. Germline V lookup: CDR1 ENHRY, CDR2 SYGVKD. In nucleotides, the CDR3 is TGTGCCATCAGCGACGCCGATCTTCCTAACTATGGCTACACCTTC. Amino acids: CAISDADLPNYGYTF.

This clonotype was recorded a few times. As DNA, the CDR3 is TGTGCCAGCAGTTACAGCGGGAGGAACACCGGGGAGCTGTTTTTT. This codes for CASSYSGRNTGELFF. The V and J genes are TRBV28 and TRBJ2-2; 8 nucleotides agree with TRBD2. CDR1 MDHEN and CDR2 SYDVKM come from the germline V gene. V gave up 4 bases and J gave up 1 base; unmatched junction bases: 2. The CDR3 contains 15 residues.

This clonotype was observed at least ten times. The genes are TRBV12-3 or TRBV12-4 and TRBJ2-1, with TRBD2 matching 8 bases. V lost 6 bases, J lost 4 bases, and 5 bases stayed unmatched. The CDR3 contains 14 residues. CDR3 in DNA: TGTGCCAGCAGGCGGGAGGCATTTTACAATGAGCAGTTCTTC. Translation gives CASRREAFYNEQFF.